The entry that follows covers one TCR beta chain sequence. Antigen unknown. The data were taken from a study of liver allograft versus peripheral blood T cells. Study-level information: In transplanted livers, T cell receptor repertoires were compared with those found in the recipients' peripheral blood.

The CDR3 is 13 amino acids. V lost 5 bases and J 1 base, leaving 9 bases between the germline ends. Germline V gene data show CDR1 as MNHNY and CDR2 as SVGAGI (reference sequence). Via MiXCR, TCRdb re-called the reads, giving one row per CDR3 protein. The table has around 12,000 distinct CDR3 sequences, 28% seen once. Regarding the study as a whole: Intragraft T cell receptor repertoires of liver allografts were reported to differ from peripheral blood repertoires.

V is TRBV6-6 and J is TRBJ2-7, with a weak D call TRBD1 (5 bases). The sequence derives from a human patient who had a liver transplant. A subset of T cells may come from the graft donor. CDR3 DNA: TGTGCCAGCAGTCGACAGCTATCCTACGAGCAGTACTTC. This codes for CASSRQLSYEQYF.